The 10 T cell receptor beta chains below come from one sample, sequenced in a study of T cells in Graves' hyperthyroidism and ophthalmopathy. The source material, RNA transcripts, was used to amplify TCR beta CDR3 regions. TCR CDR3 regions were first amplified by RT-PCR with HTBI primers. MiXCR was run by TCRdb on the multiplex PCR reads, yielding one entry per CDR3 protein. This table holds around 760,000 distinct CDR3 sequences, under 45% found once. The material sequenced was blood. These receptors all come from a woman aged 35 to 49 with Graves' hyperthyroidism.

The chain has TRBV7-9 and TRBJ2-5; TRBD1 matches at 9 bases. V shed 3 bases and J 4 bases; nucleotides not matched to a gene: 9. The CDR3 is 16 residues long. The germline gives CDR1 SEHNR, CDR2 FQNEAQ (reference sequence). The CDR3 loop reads CASSFPGTGYGETQYF. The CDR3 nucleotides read TGTGCCAGCAGCTTTCCCGGGACAGGGTACGGAGAGACCCAGTACTTC.

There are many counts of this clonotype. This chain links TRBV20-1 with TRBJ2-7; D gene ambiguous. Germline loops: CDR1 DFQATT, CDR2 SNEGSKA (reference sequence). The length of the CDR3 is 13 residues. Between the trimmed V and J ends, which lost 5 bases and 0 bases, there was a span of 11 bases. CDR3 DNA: TGCAGTGCTGAAGACATGTTCTCCTACGAGCAGTACTTC. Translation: CSAEDMFSYEQYF.

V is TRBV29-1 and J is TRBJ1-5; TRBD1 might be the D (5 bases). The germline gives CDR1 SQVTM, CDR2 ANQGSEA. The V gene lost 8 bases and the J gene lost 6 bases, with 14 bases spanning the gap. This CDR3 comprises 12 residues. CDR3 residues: CSSRDASQPQHF. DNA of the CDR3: TGCAGCTCACGGGACGCAAGTCAGCCCCAGCATTTT.

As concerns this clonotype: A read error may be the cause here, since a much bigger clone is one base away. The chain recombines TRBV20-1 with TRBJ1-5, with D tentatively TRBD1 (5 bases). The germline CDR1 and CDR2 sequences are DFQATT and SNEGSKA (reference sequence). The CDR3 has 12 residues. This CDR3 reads CSSGTSDPPQHF. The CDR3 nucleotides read TGCAGCTCGGGGACGTCGGATCCGCCCCAGCATTTT.

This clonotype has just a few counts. The chain's CDR3 is CASSYSGGIQETQYF. The CDR3 DNA is TGTGCCAGCAGTTACTCGGGCGGAATCCAAGAGACCCAGTACTTC. The chain has TRBV6-1 and TRBJ2-5; no clear D gene. The CDR3 totals 15 residues. Germline V gene lookup returns CDR1 MNHNS and CDR2 SASEGT. Trimming stripped 5 bases from V and 1 base from J, with 14 bases between.

CDR3 coding DNA: TGTGCCAGCAGCAAGTTGGGGATCGCCACAGAGACCCAGTACTTC. Amino acid sequence: CASSKLGIATETQYF. V usage is TRBV5-4 and J usage is TRBJ2-5; D is uncertain. With 4 bases removed from V and 4 bases from J, the gap between germline ends came to 17 bases. Germline CDR1 and CDR2: SGHNT and YYREEE (reference sequence). The CDR3 covers 15 residues.

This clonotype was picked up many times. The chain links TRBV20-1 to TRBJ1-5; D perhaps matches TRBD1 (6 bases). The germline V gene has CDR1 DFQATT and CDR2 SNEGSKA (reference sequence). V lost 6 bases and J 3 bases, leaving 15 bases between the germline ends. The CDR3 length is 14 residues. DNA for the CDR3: TGCAGTGCCCAAACAGGGACCAACAATCAGCCCCAGCATTTT. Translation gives CSAQTGTNNQPQHF.

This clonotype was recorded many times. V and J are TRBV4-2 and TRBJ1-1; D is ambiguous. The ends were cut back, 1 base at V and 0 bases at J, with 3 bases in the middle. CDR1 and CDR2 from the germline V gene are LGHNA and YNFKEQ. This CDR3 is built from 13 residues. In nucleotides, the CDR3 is TGTGCCAGCAGCCAAGGGATGAACACTGAAGCTTTCTTT. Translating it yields CASSQGMNTEAFF.

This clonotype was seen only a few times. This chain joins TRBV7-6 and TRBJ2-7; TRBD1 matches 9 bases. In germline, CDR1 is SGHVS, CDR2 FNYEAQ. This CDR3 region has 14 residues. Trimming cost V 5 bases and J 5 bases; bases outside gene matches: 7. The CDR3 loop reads CASSLGDRAHEQYF. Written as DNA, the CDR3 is TGTGCCAGCAGCCTGGGGGACAGGGCCCACGAGCAGTACTTC. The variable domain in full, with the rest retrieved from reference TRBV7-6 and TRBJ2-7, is GAGVSQSPRYKVTKRGQDVALRCDPISGHVSLYWYRQALGQGPEFLTYFNYEAQQDKSGLPNDRFSAERPEGSISTLTIQRTEQRDSAMYRCASSLGDRAHEQYFGPGTRLTVT.

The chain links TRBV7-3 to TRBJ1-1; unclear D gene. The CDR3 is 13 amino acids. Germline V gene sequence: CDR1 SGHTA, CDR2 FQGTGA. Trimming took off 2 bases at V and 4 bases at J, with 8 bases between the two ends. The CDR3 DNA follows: TGTGCCAGCAGCTTATCGTTCCGCACTGAAGCTTTCTTT. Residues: CASSLSFRTEAFF. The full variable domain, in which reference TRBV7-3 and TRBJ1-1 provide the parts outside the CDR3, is GAGVSQTPSNKVTEKGKYVELRCDPISGHTALYWYRQSLGQGPEFLIYFQGTGAADDSGLPNDRFFAVRPEGSVSTLKIQRTERGDSAVYLCASSLSFRTEAFFGQGTRLTVV.